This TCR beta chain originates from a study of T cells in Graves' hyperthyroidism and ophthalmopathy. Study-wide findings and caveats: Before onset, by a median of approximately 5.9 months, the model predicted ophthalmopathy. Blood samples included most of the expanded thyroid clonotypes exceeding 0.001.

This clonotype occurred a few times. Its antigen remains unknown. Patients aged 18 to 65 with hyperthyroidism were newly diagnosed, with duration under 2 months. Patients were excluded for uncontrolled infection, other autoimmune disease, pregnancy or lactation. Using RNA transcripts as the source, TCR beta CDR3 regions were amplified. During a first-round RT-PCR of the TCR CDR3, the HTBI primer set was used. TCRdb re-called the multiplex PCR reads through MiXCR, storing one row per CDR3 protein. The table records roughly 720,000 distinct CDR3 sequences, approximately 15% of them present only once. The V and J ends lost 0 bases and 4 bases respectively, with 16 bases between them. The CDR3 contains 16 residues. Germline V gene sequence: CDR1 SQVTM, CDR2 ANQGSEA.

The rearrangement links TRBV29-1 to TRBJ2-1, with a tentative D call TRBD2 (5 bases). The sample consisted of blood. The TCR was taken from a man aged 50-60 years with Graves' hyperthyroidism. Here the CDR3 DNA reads TGCAGCGTTGAAGATGTGGGCGGAGCGGCATACAATGAGCAGTTCTTC. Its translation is CSVEDVGGAAYNEQFF.